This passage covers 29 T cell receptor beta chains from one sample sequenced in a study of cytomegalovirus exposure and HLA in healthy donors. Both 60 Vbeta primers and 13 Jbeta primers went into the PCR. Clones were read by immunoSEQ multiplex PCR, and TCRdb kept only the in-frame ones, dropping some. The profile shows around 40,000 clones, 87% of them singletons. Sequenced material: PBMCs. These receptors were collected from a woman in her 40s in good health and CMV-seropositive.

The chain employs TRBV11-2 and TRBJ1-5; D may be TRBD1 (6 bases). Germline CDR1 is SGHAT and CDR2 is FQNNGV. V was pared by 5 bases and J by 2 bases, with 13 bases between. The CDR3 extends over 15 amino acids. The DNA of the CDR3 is TGTGCCAGCAGCCGCTGGGAGGGGGGCAATCAGCCCCAGCATTTT. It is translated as CASSRWEGGNQPQHF.

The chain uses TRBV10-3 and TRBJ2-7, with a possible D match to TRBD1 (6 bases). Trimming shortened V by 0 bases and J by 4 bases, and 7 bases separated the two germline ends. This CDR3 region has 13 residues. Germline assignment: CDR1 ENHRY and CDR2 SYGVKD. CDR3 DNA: TGTGCCATCAGTGAGTCCGACAGGTACGAGCAGTACTTC. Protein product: CAISESDRYEQYF.

The DNA for the CDR3 is TGCAGCCAGGACAGGGTCGGATTGGATACGCAGTATTTT. This translates into CSQDRVGLDTQYF. The gene calls are TRBV29-1 and TRBJ2-3, with TRBD1 matching over 8 bases. Germline V CDR1 and CDR2: SQVTM, ANQGSEA. V lost 8 bases and J lost 6; bases outside the gene matches: 10. This CDR3 has 13 amino acids.

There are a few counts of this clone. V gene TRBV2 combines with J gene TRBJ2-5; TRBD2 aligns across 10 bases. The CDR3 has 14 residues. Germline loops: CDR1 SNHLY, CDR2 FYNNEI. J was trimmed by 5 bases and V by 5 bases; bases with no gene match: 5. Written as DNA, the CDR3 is TGTGCCAGCAGTCAGCGGGGGGGCCCCGAGACCCAGTACTTC. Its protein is CASSQRGGPETQYF.

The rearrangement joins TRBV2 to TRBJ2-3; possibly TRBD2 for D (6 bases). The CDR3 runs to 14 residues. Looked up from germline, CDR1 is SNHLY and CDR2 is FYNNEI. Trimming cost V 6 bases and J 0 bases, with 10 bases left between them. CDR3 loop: CASRGLSSTDTQYF. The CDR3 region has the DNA TGTGCCAGCAGGGGACTGTCTAGCACAGATACGCAGTATTTT.

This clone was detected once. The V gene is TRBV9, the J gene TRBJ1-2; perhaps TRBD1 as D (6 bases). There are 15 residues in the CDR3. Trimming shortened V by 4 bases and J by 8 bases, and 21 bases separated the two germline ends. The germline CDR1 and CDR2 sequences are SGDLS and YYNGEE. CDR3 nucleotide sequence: TGTGCCAGCAGCAATTCCCCAACAGGGAAGGACGGCTACACCTTC. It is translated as CASSNSPTGKDGYTF.

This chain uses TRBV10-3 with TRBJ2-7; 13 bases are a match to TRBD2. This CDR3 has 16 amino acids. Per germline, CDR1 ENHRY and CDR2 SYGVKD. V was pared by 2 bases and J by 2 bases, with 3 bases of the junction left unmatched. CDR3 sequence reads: CAISEATSGRPYEQYF. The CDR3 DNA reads TGTGCCATCAGTGAGGCGACTAGCGGGAGGCCCTACGAGCAGTACTTC.

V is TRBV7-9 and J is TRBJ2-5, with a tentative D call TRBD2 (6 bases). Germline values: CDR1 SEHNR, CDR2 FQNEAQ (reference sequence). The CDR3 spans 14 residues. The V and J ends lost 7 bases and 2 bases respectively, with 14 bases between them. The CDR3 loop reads CASNFNGGQETQYF. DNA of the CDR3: TGTGCCAGCAACTTCAACGGAGGGCAAGAGACCCAGTACTTC. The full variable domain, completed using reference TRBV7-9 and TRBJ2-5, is DTGVSQNPRHKITKRGQNVTFRCDPISEHNRLYWYRQTLGQGPEFLTYFQNEAQLEKSRLLSDRFSAERPKGSFSTLEIQRTEQGDSAMYLCASNFNGGQETQYFGPGTRLLVL.

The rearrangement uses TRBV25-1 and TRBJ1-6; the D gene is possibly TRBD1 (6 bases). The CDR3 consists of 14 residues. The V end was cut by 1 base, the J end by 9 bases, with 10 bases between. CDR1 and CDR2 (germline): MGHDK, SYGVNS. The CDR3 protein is CASSESGESSPLHF. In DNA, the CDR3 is TGTGCCAGCAGTGAATCAGGGGAGAGTTCACCCCTCCACTTT.

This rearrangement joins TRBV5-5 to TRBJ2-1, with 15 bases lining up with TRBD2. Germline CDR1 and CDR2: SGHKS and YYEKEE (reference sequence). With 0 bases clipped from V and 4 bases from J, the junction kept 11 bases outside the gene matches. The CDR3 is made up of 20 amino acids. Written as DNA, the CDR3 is TGTGCCAGCAGCTTGGTACATCCGGGACTAGCGGGAGGAGGATACAATGAGCAGTTCTTC. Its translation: CASSLVHPGLAGGGYNEQFF.

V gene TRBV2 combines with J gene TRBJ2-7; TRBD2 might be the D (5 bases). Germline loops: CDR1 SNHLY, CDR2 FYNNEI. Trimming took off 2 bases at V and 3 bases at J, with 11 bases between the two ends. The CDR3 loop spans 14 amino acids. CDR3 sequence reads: CASSEPRGSYEQYF. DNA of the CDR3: TGTGCCAGCAGTGAACCCCGTGGGAGCTACGAGCAGTACTTC.

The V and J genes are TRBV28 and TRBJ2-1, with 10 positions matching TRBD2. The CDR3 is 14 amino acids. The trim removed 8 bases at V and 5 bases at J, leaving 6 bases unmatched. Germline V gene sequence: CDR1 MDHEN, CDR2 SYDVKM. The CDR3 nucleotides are TGTGCCAGCGTAAGGACTAGCGGTAACAATGAGCAGTTCTTC. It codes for CASVRTSGNNEQFF.

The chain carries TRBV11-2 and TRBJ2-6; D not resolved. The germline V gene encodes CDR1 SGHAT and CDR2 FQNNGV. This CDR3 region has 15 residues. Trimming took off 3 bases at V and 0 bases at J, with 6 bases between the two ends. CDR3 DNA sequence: TGTGCCAGCAGCTTCAGTGGCTCTGGGGCCAACGTCCTGACTTTC. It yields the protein CASSFSGSGANVLTF. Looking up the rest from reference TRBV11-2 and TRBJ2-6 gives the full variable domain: EAGVAQSPRYKIIEKRQSVAFWCNPISGHATLYWYQQILGQGPKLLIQFQNNGVVDDSQLPKDRFSAERLKGVDSTLKIQPAKLEDSAVYLCASSFSGSGANVLTFGAGSRLTVL.

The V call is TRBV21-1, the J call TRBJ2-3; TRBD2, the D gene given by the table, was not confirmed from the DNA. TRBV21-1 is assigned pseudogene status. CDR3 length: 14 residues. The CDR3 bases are TGTGCCAGCAGCAAAGGGGGGGGCGGGGATACGCAGTATTTT. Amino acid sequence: CASSKGGGGDTQYF.

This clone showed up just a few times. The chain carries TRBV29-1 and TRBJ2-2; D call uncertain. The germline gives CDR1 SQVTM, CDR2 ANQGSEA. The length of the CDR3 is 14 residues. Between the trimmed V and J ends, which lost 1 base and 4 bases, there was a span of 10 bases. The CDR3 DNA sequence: TGCAGCGTTGAAGTGGTCACCGGCACCGGGGAGCTGTTTTTT. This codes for CSVEVVTGTGELFF.

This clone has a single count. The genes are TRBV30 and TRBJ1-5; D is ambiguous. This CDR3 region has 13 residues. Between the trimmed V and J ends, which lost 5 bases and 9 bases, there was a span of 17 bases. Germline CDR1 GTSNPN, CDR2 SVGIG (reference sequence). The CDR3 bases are TGTGCCTGGGGCGTGGCAGGCCGGGGGCCCCAGCATTTT. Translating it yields CAWGVAGRGPQHF.

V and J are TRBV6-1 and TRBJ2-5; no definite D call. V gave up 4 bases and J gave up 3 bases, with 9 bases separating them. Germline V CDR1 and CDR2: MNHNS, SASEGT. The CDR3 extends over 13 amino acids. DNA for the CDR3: TGTGCCAGCAGTGCGGGTATTAAAGAGACCCAGTACTTC. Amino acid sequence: CASSAGIKETQYF.

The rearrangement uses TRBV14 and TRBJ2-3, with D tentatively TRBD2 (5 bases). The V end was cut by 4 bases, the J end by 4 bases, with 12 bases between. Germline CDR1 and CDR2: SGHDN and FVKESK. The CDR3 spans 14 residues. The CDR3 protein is CASSLGEIPDTQYF. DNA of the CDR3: TGTGCCAGCAGCCTGGGAGAAATTCCAGATACGCAGTATTTT.

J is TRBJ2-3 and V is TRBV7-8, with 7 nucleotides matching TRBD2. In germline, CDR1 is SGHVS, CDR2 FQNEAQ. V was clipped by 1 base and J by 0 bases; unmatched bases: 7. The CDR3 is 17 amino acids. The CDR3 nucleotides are TGTGCCAGCAGCTTAGAGGTCTCGGGGGGAAGCACAGATACGCAGTATTTT. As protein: CASSLEVSGGSTDTQYF.

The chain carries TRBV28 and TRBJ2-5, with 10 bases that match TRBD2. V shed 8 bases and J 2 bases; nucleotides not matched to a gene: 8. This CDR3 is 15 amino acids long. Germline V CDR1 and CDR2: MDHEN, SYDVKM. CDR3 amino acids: CASGLAGAEQETQYF. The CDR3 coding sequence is TGTGCCAGCGGGCTAGCGGGAGCCGAACAAGAGACCCAGTACTTC.

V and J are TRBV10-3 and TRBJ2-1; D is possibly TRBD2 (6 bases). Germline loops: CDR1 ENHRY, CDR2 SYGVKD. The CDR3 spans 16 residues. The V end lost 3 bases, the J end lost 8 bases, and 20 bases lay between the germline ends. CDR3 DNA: TGTGCCATCAGTGATCCCTCCTCGAGCGGGTCCGATGAGCAGTTCTTC. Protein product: CAISDPSSSGSDEQFF.

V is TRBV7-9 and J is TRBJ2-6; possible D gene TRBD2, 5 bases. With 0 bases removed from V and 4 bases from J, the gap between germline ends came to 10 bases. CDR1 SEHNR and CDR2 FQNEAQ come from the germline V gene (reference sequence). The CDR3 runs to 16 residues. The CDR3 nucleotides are TGTGCCAGCAGCTTAGCCCCCAGCGGAGGGGCCAACGTCCTGACTTTC. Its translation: CASSLAPSGGANVLTF.

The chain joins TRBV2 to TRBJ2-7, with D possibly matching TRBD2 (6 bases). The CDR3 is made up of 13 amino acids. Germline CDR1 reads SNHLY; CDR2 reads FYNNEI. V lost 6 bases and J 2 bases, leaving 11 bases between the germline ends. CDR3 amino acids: CASRRDGPYEQYF. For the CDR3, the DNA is TGTGCCAGCAGGCGGGACGGACCCTACGAGCAGTACTTC. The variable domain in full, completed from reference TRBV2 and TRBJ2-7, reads EPEVTQTPSHQVTQMGQEVILRCVPISNHLYFYWYRQILGQKVEFLVSFYNNEISEKSEIFDDQFSVERPDGSNFTLKIRSTKLEDSAMYFCASRRDGPYEQYFGPGTRLTVT.

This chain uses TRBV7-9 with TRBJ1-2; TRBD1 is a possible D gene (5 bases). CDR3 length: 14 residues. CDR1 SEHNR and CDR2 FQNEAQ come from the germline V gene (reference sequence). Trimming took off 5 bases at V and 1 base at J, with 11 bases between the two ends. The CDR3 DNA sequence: TGTGCCAGCAGCCCAGTCGACAGTAACTATGGCTACACCTTC. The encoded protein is CASSPVDSNYGYTF.

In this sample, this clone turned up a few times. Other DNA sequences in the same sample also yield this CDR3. DNA of the CDR3: TGCGCCAGCAGCCAAGATCGGGCTAGCGGGATTCAAGAGACCCAGTACTTC. Protein: CASSQDRASGIQETQYF. The chain is built from TRBV4-1 and TRBJ2-5; 9 nucleotides align to TRBD2. The V gene's germline CDR1 is MGHRA and CDR2 YSYEKL. The CDR3 sequence is 17 residues long. Germline trimming cut 0 bases from V and 2 bases from J; bases unmatched to any gene: 7.

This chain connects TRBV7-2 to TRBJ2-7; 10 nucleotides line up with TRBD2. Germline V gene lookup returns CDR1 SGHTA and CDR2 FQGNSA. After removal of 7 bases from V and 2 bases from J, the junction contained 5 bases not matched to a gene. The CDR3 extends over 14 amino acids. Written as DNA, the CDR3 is TGTGCCAGCACCAGCGGGGGGGATGCCTACGAGCAGTACTTC. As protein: CASTSGGDAYEQYF.

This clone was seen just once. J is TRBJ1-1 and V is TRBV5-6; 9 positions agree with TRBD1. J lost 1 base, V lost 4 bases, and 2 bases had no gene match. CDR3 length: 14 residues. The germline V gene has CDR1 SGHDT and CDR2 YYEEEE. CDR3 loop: CASSRDRANTEAFF. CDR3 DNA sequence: TGTGCCAGCAGCCGGGACAGGGCGAACACTGAAGCTTTCTTT.

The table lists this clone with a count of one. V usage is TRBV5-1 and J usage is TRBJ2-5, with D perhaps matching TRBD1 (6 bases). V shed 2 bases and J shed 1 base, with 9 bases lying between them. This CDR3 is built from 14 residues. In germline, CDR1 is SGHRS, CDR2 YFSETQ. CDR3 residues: CASSLGGTQETQYF. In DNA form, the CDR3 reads TGCGCCAGCAGCTTAGGGGGAACCCAAGAGACCCAGTACTTC.

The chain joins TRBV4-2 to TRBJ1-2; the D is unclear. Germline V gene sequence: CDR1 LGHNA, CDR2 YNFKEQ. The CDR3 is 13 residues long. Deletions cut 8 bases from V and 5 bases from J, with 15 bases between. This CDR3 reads CASSPRGGYGYTF. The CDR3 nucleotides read TGTGCCAGCTCACCACGCGGAGGGTATGGCTACACCTTC.